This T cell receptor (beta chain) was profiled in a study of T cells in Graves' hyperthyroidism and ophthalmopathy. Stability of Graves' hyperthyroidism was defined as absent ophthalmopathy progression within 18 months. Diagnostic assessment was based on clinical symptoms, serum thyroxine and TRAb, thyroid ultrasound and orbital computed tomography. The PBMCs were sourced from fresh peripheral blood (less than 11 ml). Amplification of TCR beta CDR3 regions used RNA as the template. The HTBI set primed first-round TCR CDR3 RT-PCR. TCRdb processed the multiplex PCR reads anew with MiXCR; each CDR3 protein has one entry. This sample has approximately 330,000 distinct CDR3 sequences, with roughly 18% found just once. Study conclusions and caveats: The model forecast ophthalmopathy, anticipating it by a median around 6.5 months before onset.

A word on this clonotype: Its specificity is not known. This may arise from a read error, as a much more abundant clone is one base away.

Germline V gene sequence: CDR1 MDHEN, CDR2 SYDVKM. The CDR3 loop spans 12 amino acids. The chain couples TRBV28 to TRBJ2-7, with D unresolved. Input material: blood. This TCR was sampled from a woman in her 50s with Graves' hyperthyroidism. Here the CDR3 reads CASSLTTYEQHF. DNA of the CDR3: TGTGCCAGCAGTTTAACGACCTACGAGCAGCACTTC.